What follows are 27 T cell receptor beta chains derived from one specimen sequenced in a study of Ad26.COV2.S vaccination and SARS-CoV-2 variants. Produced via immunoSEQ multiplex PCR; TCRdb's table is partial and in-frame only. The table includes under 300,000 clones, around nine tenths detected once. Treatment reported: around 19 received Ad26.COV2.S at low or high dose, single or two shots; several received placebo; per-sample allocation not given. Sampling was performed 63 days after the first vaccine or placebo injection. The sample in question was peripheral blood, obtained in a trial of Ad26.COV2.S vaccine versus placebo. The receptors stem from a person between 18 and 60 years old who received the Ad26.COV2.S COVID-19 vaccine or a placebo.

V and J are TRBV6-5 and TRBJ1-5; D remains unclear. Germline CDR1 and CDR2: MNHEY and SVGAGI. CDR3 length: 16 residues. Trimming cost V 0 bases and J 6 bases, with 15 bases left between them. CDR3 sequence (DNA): TGTGCCAGCAGTTACTCACCCCCGGGGTTGAGTCAGCCCCAGCATTTT. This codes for CASSYSPPGLSQPQHF.

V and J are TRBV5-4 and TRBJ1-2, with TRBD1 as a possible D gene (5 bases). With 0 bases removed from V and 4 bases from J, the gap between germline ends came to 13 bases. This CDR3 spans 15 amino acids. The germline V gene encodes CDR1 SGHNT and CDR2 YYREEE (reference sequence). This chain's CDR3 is CASSLVQVGTYGYTF. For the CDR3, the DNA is TGTGCCAGCAGCTTGGTTCAGGTTGGGACCTATGGCTACACCTTC.

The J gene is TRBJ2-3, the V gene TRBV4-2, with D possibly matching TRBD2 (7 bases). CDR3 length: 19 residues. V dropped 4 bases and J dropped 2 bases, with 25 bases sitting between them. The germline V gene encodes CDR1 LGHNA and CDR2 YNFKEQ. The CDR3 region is CASSRSRSGGGTTTDTQYF. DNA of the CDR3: TGTGCCAGCAGCCGGTCAAGATCTGGGGGGGGGACAACCACAGATACGCAGTATTTT.

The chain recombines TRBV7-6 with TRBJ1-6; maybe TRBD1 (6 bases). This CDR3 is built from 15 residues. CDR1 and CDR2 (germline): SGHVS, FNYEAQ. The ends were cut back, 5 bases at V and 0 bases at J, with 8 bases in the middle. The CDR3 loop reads CASSRDTSYNSPLHF. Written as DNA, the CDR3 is TGTGCCAGCAGCCGGGACACCTCCTATAATTCACCCCTCCACTTT.

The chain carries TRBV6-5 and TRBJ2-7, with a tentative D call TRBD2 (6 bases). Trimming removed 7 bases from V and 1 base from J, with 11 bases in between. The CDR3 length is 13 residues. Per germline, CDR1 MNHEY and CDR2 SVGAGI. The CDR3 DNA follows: TGTGCCAGCACTATCGGACTATCCTACGAGCAGTACTTC. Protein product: CASTIGLSYEQYF.

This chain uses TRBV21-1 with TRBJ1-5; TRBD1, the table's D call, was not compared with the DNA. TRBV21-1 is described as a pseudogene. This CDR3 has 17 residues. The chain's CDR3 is CASSKGARGPPNQPQHF. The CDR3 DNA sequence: TGTGCCAGCAGCAAAGGGGCCAGGGGGCCCCCAAATCAGCCCCAGCATTTT.

The CDR3 spells CASSARDRASSGTEAFF. The CDR3 DNA reads TGTGCCAGCTCAGCCCGGGACAGGGCCTCTTCTGGGACTGAAGCTTTCTTT. The chain joins TRBV18 to TRBJ1-1; 9 nucleotides agree with TRBD1. The length of the CDR3 is 17 residues. Germline values: CDR1 KGHSH, CDR2 LQKENI. The trim removed 5 bases at V and 5 bases at J, leaving 15 bases unmatched.

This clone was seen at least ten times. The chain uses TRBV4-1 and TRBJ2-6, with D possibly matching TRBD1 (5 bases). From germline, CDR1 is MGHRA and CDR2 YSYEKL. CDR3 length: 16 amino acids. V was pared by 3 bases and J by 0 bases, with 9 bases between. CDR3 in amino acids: CASSHQTGSGANVLTF. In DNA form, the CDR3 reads TGCGCCAGCAGCCACCAAACAGGCTCTGGGGCCAACGTCCTGACTTTC.

This chain's CDR3 is CASSDRFPGGVSGNTIYF. The CDR3 DNA reads as TGTGCCAGCAGCGACCGCTTCCCCGGGGGAGTCTCTGGAAACACCATATATTTT. The chain joins TRBV9 to TRBJ1-3; maybe TRBD1 (5 bases). Per the germline V gene, CDR1 is SGDLS and CDR2 is YYNGEE. V was clipped by 3 bases and J by 0 bases, with 19 bases between them. This CDR3 contains 18 residues.

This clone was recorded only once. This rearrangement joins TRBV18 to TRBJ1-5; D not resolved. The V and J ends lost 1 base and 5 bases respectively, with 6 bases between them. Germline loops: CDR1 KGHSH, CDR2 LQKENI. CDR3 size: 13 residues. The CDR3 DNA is TGTGCCAGCTCACCACTAAAAGATCAGCCCCAGCATTTT. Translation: CASSPLKDQPQHF.

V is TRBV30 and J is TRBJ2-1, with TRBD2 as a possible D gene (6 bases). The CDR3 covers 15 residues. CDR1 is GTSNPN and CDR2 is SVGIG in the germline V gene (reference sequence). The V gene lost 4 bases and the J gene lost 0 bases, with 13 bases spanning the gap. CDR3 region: CAWTRDSNSYNEQFF. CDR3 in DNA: TGTGCCTGGACCCGGGACTCCAACTCCTACAATGAGCAGTTCTTC.

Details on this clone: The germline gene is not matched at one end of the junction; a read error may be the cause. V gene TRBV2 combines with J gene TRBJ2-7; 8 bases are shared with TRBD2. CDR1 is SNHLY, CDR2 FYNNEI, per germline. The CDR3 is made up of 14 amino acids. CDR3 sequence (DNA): TGTGCCGGCAGCTCCAGCGGGGGCTCCTACGAGCAGTACTTC. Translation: CAGSSSGGSYEQYF.

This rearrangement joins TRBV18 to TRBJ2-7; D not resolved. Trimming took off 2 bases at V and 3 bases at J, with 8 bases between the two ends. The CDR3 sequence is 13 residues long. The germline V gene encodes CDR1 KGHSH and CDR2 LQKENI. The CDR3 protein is CASSPGVLYEQYV. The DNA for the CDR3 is TGTGCCAGCTCACCAGGGGTTCTCTACGAGCAGTACGTC.

The CDR3 spells CASSLSWRGPYNEQFF. The CDR3 DNA sequence: TGTGCCAGCAGCCTGTCGTGGCGGGGGCCCTACAATGAGCAGTTCTTC. V is TRBV7-3 and J is TRBJ2-1; D is perhaps TRBD2 (7 bases). The CDR3 is 16 residues long. Germline-derived CDR1 and CDR2 are SGHTA and FQGTGA. V was pared by 5 bases and J by 2 bases, with 16 bases between.

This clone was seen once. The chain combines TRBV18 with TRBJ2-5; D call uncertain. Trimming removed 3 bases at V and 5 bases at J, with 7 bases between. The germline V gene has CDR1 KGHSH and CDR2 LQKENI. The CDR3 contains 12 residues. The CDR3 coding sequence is TGTGCCAGCTCACCCGGCTATGAGACCCAGTACTTC. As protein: CASSPGYETQYF.

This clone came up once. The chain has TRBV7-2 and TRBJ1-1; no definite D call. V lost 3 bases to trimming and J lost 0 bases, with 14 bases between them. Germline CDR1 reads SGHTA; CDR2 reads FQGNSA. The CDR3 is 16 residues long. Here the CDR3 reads CASSFMAPKLNTEAFF. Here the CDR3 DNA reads TGTGCCAGCAGCTTCATGGCACCAAAACTGAACACTGAAGCTTTCTTT.

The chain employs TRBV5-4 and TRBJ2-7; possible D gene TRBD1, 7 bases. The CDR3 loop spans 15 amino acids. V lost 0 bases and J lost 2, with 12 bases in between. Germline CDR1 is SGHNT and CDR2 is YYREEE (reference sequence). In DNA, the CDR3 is TGTGCCAGCAGCTTGGCCCCAGGGGGGACCTACGAGCAGTACTTC. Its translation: CASSLAPGGTYEQYF. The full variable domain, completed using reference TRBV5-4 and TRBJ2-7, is ETGVTQSPTHLIKTRGQQVTLRCSSQSGHNTVSWYQQALGQGPQFIFQYYREEENGRGNFPPRFSGLQFPNYSSELNVNALELDDSALYLCASSLAPGGTYEQYFGPGTRLTVT.

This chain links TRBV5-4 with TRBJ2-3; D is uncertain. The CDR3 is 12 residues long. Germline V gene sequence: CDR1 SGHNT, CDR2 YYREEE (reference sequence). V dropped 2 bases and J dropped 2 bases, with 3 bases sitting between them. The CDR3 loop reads CASSFSTDTQYF. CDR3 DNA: TGTGCCAGCAGCTTTTCCACAGATACGCAGTATTTT. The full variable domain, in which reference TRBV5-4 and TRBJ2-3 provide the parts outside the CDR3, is ETGVTQSPTHLIKTRGQQVTLRCSSQSGHNTVSWYQQALGQGPQFIFQYYREEENGRGNFPPRFSGLQFPNYSSELNVNALELDDSALYLCASSFSTDTQYFGPGTRLTVL.

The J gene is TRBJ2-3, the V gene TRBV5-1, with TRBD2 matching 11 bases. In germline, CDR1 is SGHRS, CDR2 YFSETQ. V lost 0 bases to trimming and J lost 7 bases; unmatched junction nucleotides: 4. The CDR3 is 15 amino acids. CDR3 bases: TGCGCCAGCAGCTTGGAGGCTAGCGGGAGGAATACGCAGTATTTT. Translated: CASSLEASGRNTQYF.

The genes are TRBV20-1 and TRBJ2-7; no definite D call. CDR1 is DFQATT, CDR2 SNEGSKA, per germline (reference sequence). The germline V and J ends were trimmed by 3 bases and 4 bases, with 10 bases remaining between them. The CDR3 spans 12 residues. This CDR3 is CSASRESYEQYF. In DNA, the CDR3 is TGCAGTGCTAGTAGGGAATCATACGAGCAGTACTTC.

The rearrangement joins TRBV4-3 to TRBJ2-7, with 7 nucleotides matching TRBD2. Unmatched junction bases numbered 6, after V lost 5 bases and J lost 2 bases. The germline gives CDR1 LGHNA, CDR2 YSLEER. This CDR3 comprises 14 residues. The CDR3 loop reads CASSRAGEPYEQYF. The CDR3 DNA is TGCGCCAGCAGCAGGGCGGGGGAGCCCTACGAGCAGTACTTC.

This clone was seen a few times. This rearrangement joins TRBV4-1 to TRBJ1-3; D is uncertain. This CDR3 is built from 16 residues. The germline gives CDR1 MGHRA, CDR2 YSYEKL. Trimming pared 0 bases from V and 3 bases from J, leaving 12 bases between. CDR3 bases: TGCGCCAGCAGCCAAGAGCCCCGGGGTTATGGAAACACCATATATTTT. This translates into CASSQEPRGYGNTIYF.

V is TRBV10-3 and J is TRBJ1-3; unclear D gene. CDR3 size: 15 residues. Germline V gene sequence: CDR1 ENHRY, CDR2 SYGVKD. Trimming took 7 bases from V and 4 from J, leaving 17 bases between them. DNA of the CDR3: TGTGCCATCAATCCGGGTAACTTCTTCGGAAACACCATATATTTT. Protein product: CAINPGNFFGNTIYF.

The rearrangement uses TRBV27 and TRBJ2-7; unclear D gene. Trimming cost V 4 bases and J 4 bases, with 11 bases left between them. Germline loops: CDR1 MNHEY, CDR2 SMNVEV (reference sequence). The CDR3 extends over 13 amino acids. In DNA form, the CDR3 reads TGTGCCAGCAGTTCCCCGGGCGGATACGAGCAGTACGTC. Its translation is CASSSPGGYEQYV.

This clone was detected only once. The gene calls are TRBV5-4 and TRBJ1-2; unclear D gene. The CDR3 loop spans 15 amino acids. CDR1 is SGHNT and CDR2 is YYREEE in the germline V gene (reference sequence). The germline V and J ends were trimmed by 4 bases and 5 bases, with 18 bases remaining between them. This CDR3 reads CASSPGGSLVYGYTF. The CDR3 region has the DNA TGTGCCAGCAGCCCCGGCGGAAGTTTAGTATATGGCTACACCTTC.

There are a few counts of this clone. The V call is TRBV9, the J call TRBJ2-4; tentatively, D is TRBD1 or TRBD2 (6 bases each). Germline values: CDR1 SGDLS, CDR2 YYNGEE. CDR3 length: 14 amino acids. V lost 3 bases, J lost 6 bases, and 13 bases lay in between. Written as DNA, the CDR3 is TGTGCCAGCAGCGAGGGGGGAGTAGGAAACATTCAGTACTTC. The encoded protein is CASSEGGVGNIQYF.

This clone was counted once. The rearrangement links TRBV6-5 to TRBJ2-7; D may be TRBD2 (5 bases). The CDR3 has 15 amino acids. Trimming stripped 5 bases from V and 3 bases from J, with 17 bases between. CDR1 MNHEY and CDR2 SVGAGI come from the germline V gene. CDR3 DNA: TGTGCCAGCAGTCCCGAACCGGGTAGCGTCTACGAGCAGTACTTC. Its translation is CASSPEPGSVYEQYF.